This TCR beta chain was identified in a study of siplizumab effects on memory and regulatory T cells. The germline V and J ends were trimmed by 4 bases and 0 bases, with 15 bases remaining between them. CDR1 and CDR2 from the germline V gene are ENHRY and SYGVKD. The CDR3 consists of 16 residues. Assays captured approximately 100,000 TCR templates per sample. Profiled with immunoSEQ multiplex PCR; TCRdb holds only in-frame clones, not every one. The data show nearly 85,000 clones, with 85% to 95% seen just once and roughly 18% held by the top ten. The chain is built from TRBV10-3 and TRBJ2-5; D possibly corresponds to TRBD1 (5 bases). This clonotype originated in a human donor in good health. The specimen was CD8+ T cells sorted from blood. CDR3 residues: CAISGGPDSNQETQYF. The CDR3 nucleotides are TGTGCCATCAGTGGTGGGCCCGACAGCAACCAAGAGACCCAGTACTTC.